Presented here are 2 T cell receptor beta chains from one specimen sequenced in a study of beta chain features in type 1 diabetes. Sequencing targeted expressed TCRB transcripts, as all isolated RNA had been reverse transcribed. Clones were sequenced by immunoSEQ multiplex PCR, and TCRdb holds only the in-frame ones, with some missing. The sample has 150,000 or so clones, roughly 9.7% seen once. Sequenced sample: central memory CD4+ T cells from blood. Every receptor here comes from a woman aged 40 to 50 in good health.

The rearrangement links TRBV7-2 to TRBJ2-3; 13 nucleotides line up with TRBD2. V shed 3 bases, J shed 7 bases, and the junction held 1 base outside the gene matches. The CDR3 length is 14 residues. Germline V CDR1 and CDR2: SGHTA, FQGNSA. The chain's CDR3 is CASSFGTSGNTQYF. The CDR3 bases are TGTGCCAGCAGCTTCGGGACTAGCGGGAATACGCAGTATTTT. Filled out from reference TRBV7-2 and TRBJ2-3, the complete variable domain reads GAGVSQSPSNKVTEKGKDVELRCDPISGHTALYWYRQSLGQGLEFLIYFQGNSAPDKSGLPSDRFSAERTGGSVSTLTIQRTQQEDSAVYLCASSFGTSGNTQYFGPGTRLTVL.

V is TRBV2 and J is TRBJ1-5; no clear D gene. This CDR3 spans 13 amino acids. Trimming cost V 3 bases and J 5 bases, with 8 bases left between them. The V gene's germline CDR1 is SNHLY and CDR2 FYNNEI. The CDR3: CASSEAGYQPQHF. Here the CDR3 DNA reads TGTGCCAGCAGTGAGGCAGGCTATCAGCCCCAGCATTTT.